These 4 T cell receptor beta chains came from one sample sequenced in a study of regulatory T cells in long-lasting Graves disease. Library construction for TCR beta used iRepertoire HTBI primers and Arm-PCR of CDR3 regions. TCRdb recomputed calls from the multiplex PCR reads with MiXCR, one row per CDR3 protein. The table includes about 380,000 distinct CDR3 sequences, about 16% detected once. Time point meaning: newly diagnosed GD, antithyroid drugs for less than 3 months. Isolated PBMC RNA provided the starting material for the TCR library. Sequencing used peripheral blood mononuclear cells (PBMCs), obtained at new diagnosis, from a patient treated with antithyroid drugs. These receptors all stem from a female donor with Graves disease.

This clonotype was seen at least ten times. J is TRBJ1-1 and V is TRBV5-8, with a possible D match to TRBD1 (5 bases). CDR1 and CDR2 from the germline V gene are SGHTS and YDEGEE. Between the trimmed V and J ends, which lost 0 bases and 4 bases, there was a span of 16 bases. This CDR3 is 16 amino acids long. The CDR3 nucleotides are TGTGCCAGCAGCTTGGCTCGACAGCATCGACCCACTGAAGCTTTCTTT. This encodes CASSLARQHRPTEAFF.

The table lists this clonotype with many counts. The rearrangement joins TRBV7-9 to TRBJ1-2, with 7 bases matching TRBD1. The V gene end was trimmed by 5 bases and the J gene end by 1 base; junction bases not matched to a gene: 7. Per germline, CDR1 SEHNR and CDR2 FQNEAQ (reference sequence). This CDR3 region has 15 residues. Here the CDR3 DNA reads TGTGCCAGCAGCCAGGGGGGACGTTTTAACTATGGCTACACCTTC. This codes for CASSQGGRFNYGYTF.

This clonotype turned up a few times. A read error may be the cause here, since a much bigger clone is one base away. This rearrangement joins TRBV6-5 to TRBJ1-1; 7 bases map to TRBD1. V trimming: 4 bases; J trimming: 8 bases; junction bases outside the gene matches: 16. The CDR3 contains 16 residues. Germline CDR1 reads MNHEY; CDR2 reads SVGAGI. The DNA for the CDR3 is TGTGCCAGCAGTTTATCCGGGACAGCGCTAATGGTGGAAGCTTTCTTT. Amino acid sequence: CASSLSGTALMVEAFF.

This clonotype was picked up many times. The chain couples TRBV7-2 to TRBJ2-1, with D possibly being TRBD2 (7 bases). CDR1 and CDR2 from the germline V gene are SGHTA and FQGNSA. V gave up 6 bases and J gave up 4 bases, with 16 bases separating them. The CDR3 sequence is 15 residues long. The CDR3 DNA is TGTGCCAGCAGTTCGACTAGGGGGGGATACAATGAGCAGTTCTTC. It translates to CASSSTRGGYNEQFF. The complete variable domain, with remaining parts taken from reference TRBV7-2 and TRBJ2-1, reads GAGVSQSPSNKVTEKGKDVELRCDPISGHTALYWYRQSLGQGLEFLIYFQGNSAPDKSGLPSDRFSAERTGGSVSTLTIQRTQQEDSAVYLCASSSTRGGYNEQFFGPGTRLTVL.